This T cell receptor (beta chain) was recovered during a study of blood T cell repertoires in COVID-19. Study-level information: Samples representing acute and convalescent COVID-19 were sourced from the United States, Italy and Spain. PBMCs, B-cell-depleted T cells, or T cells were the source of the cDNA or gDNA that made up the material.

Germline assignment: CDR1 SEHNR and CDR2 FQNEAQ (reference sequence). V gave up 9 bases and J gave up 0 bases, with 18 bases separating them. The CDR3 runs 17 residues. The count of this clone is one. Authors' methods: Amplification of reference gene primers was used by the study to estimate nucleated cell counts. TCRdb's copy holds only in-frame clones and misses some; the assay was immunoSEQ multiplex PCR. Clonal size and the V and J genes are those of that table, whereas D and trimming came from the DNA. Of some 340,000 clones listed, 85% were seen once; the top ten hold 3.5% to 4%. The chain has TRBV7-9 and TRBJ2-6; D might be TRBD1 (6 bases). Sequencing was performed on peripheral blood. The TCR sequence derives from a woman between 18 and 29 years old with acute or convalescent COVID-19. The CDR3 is CASRPGHHSSGANVLTF. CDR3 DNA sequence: TGTGCCAGTAGACCGGGACACCACAGCTCTGGGGCCAACGTCCTGACTTTC.